This T cell receptor beta chain came from a study of T cells in Graves' hyperthyroidism and ophthalmopathy. Whole-study findings and limits: Model predictions of ophthalmopathy came a median approximately 6 months before onset. In the blood, most expanded thyroid clonotypes above 0.001 appeared as well. A 13 V-J signature model discriminated ophthalmopathy versus stable hyperthyroidism.

Per germline, CDR1 SNHLY and CDR2 FYNNEI. There are 14 residues in the CDR3. V was clipped by 2 bases and J by 0 bases, with 8 bases between them. This clonotype was recorded many times. As yet, its antigen is unknown. Regions amplified from RNA transcripts were the TCR beta CDR3 regions. A set of HTBI primers served as the primers for a first-round RT-PCR of the TCR CDR3. MiXCR was run by TCRdb on the multiplex PCR reads, yielding one entry per CDR3 protein. The sample consists of around 56,000 distinct CDR3 sequences, 40% to 55% of them appearing once. The receptor was derived from a woman aged 25 to 39 with Graves' ophthalmopathy. The sequencing sample was made of blood. The rearrangement links TRBV2 to TRBJ2-7; no clear D gene. CDR3 residues: CASSETGFSYEQYF. For the CDR3, the DNA is TGTGCCAGCAGTGAAACGGGCTTCTCCTACGAGCAGTACTTC.